The clone carrying this T cell receptor beta chain was seen many times. The use of a sample-barcoded 5' primer and a J-beta primer mix characterized a second PCR of roughly 7 to 11 cycles. Each CDR3 protein is one row after TCRdb ran MiXCR on the 5' RACE reads. This table has more than 700,000 distinct CDR3 sequences, less than 70% appearing once. This sample is drawn from a study of blood T cells in healthy people across ages. From germline, CDR1 is DFQATT and CDR2 SNEGSKA (reference sequence). This CDR3 spans 15 amino acids. The J segment lost 1 base and the V segment lost 3 bases, leaving 9 bases of the junction unmatched. In terms of origin and age, donors were healthy Caucasian individuals from Russia aged about 6 to 90. Every donor gave 8.5 to 10 milliliters of peripheral blood.

V is TRBV20-1 and J is TRBJ2-7, with TRBD2 identical over 7 bases. Sequencing was carried out using blood. The clonotype was recovered from a man older than 75 in good health. DNA for the CDR3: TGCAGTGCTAGCCCAATCGGACTAGATTCCTACGAGCAGTACTTC. As protein: CSASPIGLDSYEQYF.